Below are 26 T cell receptor beta chains sequenced from a single sample in a study of blood T cell repertoires in COVID-19. Data came from immunoSEQ multiplex PCR; TCRdb stores just in-frame clones and leaves some out. The profile shows over 90,000 clones, about nine tenths of them singletons. Input material: peripheral blood. The source of these receptors is a man aged 50-59 years with acute or convalescent COVID-19.

The chain links TRBV3-1 (or the pseudogene TRBV3-2) to TRBJ1-1; D unclear. The germline CDR1 and CDR2 sequences are LGHDT and YNNKEL (reference sequence). The CDR3 contains 11 residues. Trimming left V 3 bases short and J 8 bases short, with 7 bases between. Written as DNA, the CDR3 is TGTGCCAGCAGCCAGACGGGGGAAGCTTTCTTT. It codes for CASSQTGEAFF.

The chain uses TRBV30 and TRBJ1-3; D perhaps matches TRBD1 (5 bases). Trimming left V 5 bases short and J 0 bases short, with 14 bases between. The CDR3 length is 15 residues. CDR1 GTSNPN and CDR2 SVGIG come from the germline V gene (reference sequence). This CDR3 reads CAWANSGFSGNTIYF. The CDR3 bases are TGTGCCTGGGCCAATTCAGGGTTCTCTGGAAACACCATATATTTT.

This clone was picked up one time. The chain uses TRBV24-1 and TRBJ2-2; 9 nucleotides line up with TRBD2. This CDR3 comprises 15 residues. Trimming removed 6 bases from V and 5 bases from J; junction bases left unmatched: 6. Germline V gives CDR1 KGHDR, CDR2 SFDVKD. CDR3 sequence: CATSPGTSLTGELFF. In DNA form, the CDR3 reads TGTGCCACCAGTCCCGGGACTAGCTTAACCGGGGAGCTGTTTTTT.

This clone was counted once. The chain uses TRBV6-1 and TRBJ1-5, with D tentatively TRBD1 (5 bases). V lost 0 bases to trimming and J lost 0 bases, with 9 bases between them. Germline CDR1 is MNHNS and CDR2 is SASEGT. This CDR3 is built from 16 residues. CDR3 in DNA: TGTGCCAGCAGTGAAGCGGGACTTTATAGCAATCAGCCCCAGCATTTT. Protein product: CASSEAGLYSNQPQHF.

V and J are TRBV4-3 and TRBJ2-4, with D possibly matching TRBD1 (6 bases). V lost 0 bases, J lost 7 bases, and 10 bases lay in between. CDR1 and CDR2 (germline): LGHNA, YSLEER. The CDR3 sequence is 14 residues long. CDR3 nucleotide sequence: TGCGCCAGCAGCCAAGATCTGGGGGCGAACATTCAGTACTTC. It specifies CASSQDLGANIQYF.

The CDR3 DNA is TGTGCCAGCAGTTACAGTGACAGGGGGCGCGGCGAGCAGTACTTC. This codes for CASSYSDRGRGEQYF. The chain couples TRBV6-5 to TRBJ2-7, with 10 bases fitting TRBD1. The length of the CDR3 is 15 residues. CDR1 MNHEY and CDR2 SVGAGI come from the germline V gene. J gave up 6 bases and V 2 bases, and 7 bases lay outside the gene matches.

This clone appeared a single time. This chain joins TRBV15 and TRBJ1-5, with a possible D match to TRBD1 (5 bases). The CDR3 sequence is 16 residues long. The germline CDR1 and CDR2 sequences are LNHNV and YYDKDF (reference sequence). The germline V and J ends were trimmed by 2 bases and 5 bases, with 16 bases remaining between them. CDR3 residues: CATSRSLGGLDQPQHF. The DNA for the CDR3 is TGTGCCACCAGCAGATCGCTCGGGGGTCTCGATCAGCCCCAGCATTTT.

J is TRBJ2-5 and V is TRBV10-3; 7 bases agree with TRBD1. The germline gives CDR1 ENHRY, CDR2 SYGVKD. The CDR3 consists of 12 residues. Germline trimming cut 9 bases from V and 5 bases from J; bases unmatched to any gene: 6. The CDR3 sequence: CAMGTGAETQYF. In DNA form, the CDR3 reads TGTGCCATGGGAACAGGGGCGGAGACCCAGTACTTC.

The rearrangement uses TRBV10-3 and TRBJ1-1; a possible D gene is TRBD1 (5 bases). Per germline, CDR1 ENHRY and CDR2 SYGVKD. Trimming took off 6 bases at V and 5 bases at J, with 16 bases between the two ends. The CDR3 sequence is 14 residues long. CDR3 sequence (DNA): TGTGCCATCAGGTCCTTTCAGGGTAGAACTGAAGCTTTCTTT. Encoded protein: CAIRSFQGRTEAFF.

The CDR3 nucleotides read TGTGCCAGCGGGGAACAGGGGACCAACCCTGAAGCTTTCTTT. Its protein product is CASGEQGTNPEAFF. The chain is built from TRBV6-5 and TRBJ1-1; 7 bases map to TRBD1. Germline trimming cut 8 bases from V and 6 bases from J; bases unmatched to any gene: 12. This CDR3 has 14 residues. Per germline, CDR1 MNHEY and CDR2 SVGAGI.

CDR3 sequence (DNA): TGTGCCAGCAGGGGGGGACTAGCGGGAGTCTACGAGCAGTACTTC. This gives the protein CASRGGLAGVYEQYF. The V and J genes are TRBV6-5 and TRBJ2-7, with TRBD2 matching 14 bases. Germline CDR1 and CDR2: MNHEY and SVGAGI. The CDR3 extends over 15 amino acids. After removal of 6 bases from V and 3 bases from J, the junction contained 4 bases not matched to a gene.

The genes are TRBV4-3 and TRBJ1-4, with 9 bases aligning to TRBD1. The V and J ends lost 4 bases and 8 bases, in that order; junction bases with no gene match: 8. Germline V lookup: CDR1 LGHNA, CDR2 YSLEER. The CDR3 covers 15 residues. The CDR3 here is CASSPTGQGREKLFF. CDR3 in DNA: TGCGCCAGCAGCCCTACGGGACAGGGACGGGAAAAACTGTTTTTT.

The J gene is TRBJ2-4, the V gene TRBV19, with TRBD1 as a possible D gene (5 bases). This CDR3 has 17 residues. The germline V gene encodes CDR1 LNHDA and CDR2 SQIVND (reference sequence). The V and J ends lost 1 base and 1 base respectively, with 14 bases between them. This chain's CDR3 is CASSIVSRPGAKNIQYF. CDR3 bases: TGTGCCAGTAGTATAGTTAGCAGGCCAGGGGCCAAAAACATTCAGTACTTC.

The rearrangement links TRBV9 to TRBJ1-1, with a weak D call TRBD1 (5 bases). The germline V gene has CDR1 SGDLS and CDR2 YYNGEE. The CDR3 extends over 13 amino acids. Trimming took 0 bases from V and 6 from J, leaving 9 bases between them. The CDR3 DNA reads as TGTGCCAGCAGCGTAGAGACAGAATCTGAAGCTTTCTTT. Its protein is CASSVETESEAFF.

The chain has TRBV5-6 and TRBJ1-1, with D unclear. Trimming removed 0 bases from V and 1 base from J, with 7 bases in between. Germline V CDR1 and CDR2: SGHDT, YYEEEE. CDR3 length: 14 residues. The CDR3 DNA sequence: TGTGCCAGCAGCTTGGTCGGGGAGAACACTGAAGCTTTCTTT. This translates into CASSLVGENTEAFF. The full variable domain, completed using reference TRBV5-6 and TRBJ1-1, is DAGVTQSPTHLIKTRGQQVTLRCSPKSGHDTVSWYQQALGQGPQFIFQYYEEEERQRGNFPDRFSGHQFPNYSSELNVNALLLGDSALYLCASSLVGENTEAFFGQGTRLTVV.

The chain uses TRBV7-2 and TRBJ1-5; perhaps TRBD1 as D (5 bases). The CDR3 extends over 16 amino acids. Deletions cut 5 bases from V and 4 bases from J, with 18 bases between. Per germline, CDR1 SGHTA and CDR2 FQGNSA. The CDR3 DNA reads as TGTGCCAGCAGCCATAGACAGCCCCCTAGGAATCAGCCCCAGCATTTT. It yields the protein CASSHRQPPRNQPQHF.

Here the CDR3 DNA reads TGTGCCAGCAGCCCCGTCGGGGGGACTAGCCACGGGGAGCTGTTTTTT. Protein sequence: CASSPVGGTSHGELFF. The rearrangement joins TRBV3-1 (or the pseudogene TRBV3-2) to TRBJ2-2, with 9 bases identical to TRBD2. Germline CDR1 is LGHDT and CDR2 is YNNKEL (reference sequence). CDR3 length equals 16 residues. Trimming at V came to 4 bases and at J to 7 bases, leaving 10 bases not matched to a gene.

This chain connects TRBV6-4 to TRBJ1-4, with 9 bases matching TRBD1. The CDR3 extends over 16 amino acids. Germline loops: CDR1 MRHNA, CDR2 SNTAGT. Losses at the gene ends were 4 bases for V and 10 bases for J; bases not matched to a gene: 13. The CDR3 DNA follows: TGTGCCAGCAGTGCCCTTCCGGGACAGGGTACGGGAAAACTGTTTTTT. This sequence encodes CASSALPGQGTGKLFF.

The chain has TRBV6-5 and TRBJ1-6, with TRBD1 matching 7 bases. The CDR3 contains 13 residues. V was clipped by 6 bases and J by 9 bases; unmatched bases: 5. Germline-derived CDR1 and CDR2 are MNHEY and SVGAGI. CDR3: CASRTGSFSPLHF. The CDR3 DNA sequence: TGTGCCAGCAGGACAGGGTCTTTTTCACCCCTCCACTTT.

V is TRBV18 and J is TRBJ1-1; TRBD1 matches at 7 bases. This CDR3 is 15 amino acids long. Germline-derived CDR1 and CDR2 are KGHSH and LQKENI. Trimming removed 2 bases from V and 0 bases from J; junction bases left unmatched: 3. CDR3 protein: CASSPTQGVNTEAFF. The DNA for the CDR3 is TGTGCCAGCTCACCAACGCAGGGGGTGAACACTGAAGCTTTCTTT.

V gene TRBV12-3 or TRBV12-4 combines with J gene TRBJ2-7; D is ambiguous. V was cut by 3 bases and J by 3 bases, with 9 bases left in between. The CDR3 has 13 amino acids. This chain's CDR3 is CASSFGPYYEQYF. In DNA, the CDR3 is TGTGCCAGCAGTTTCGGTCCGTACTACGAGCAGTACTTC.

The V gene is TRBV7-2, the J gene TRBJ1-5; D is unclear. This CDR3 spans 15 amino acids. The germline V gene encodes CDR1 SGHTA and CDR2 FQGNSA. Between the trimmed V and J ends, which lost 1 base and 3 bases, there was a span of 10 bases. The DNA of the CDR3 is TGTGCCAGCAGCTTAGGCGACGGGATCAATCAGCCCCAGCATTTT. As protein: CASSLGDGINQPQHF.

The chain joins TRBV21-1 to TRBJ1-5; the table gives TRBD1 as D, unverified against the DNA. TRBV21-1 is classified as a pseudogene. The CDR3 is made up of 15 amino acids. CDR3 sequence reads: CASRTRNYSNQPQHF. CDR3 DNA sequence: TGTGCCAGCAGAACCAGGAATTATAGCAATCAGCCCCAGCATTTT.

This sequence joins TRBV7-9 and TRBJ2-5; 8 bases line up with TRBD2. The CDR3 length is 16 residues. CDR1 SEHNR and CDR2 FQNEAQ come from the germline V gene (reference sequence). The V and J ends lost 1 base and 5 bases, in that order; junction bases with no gene match: 9. CDR3 sequence reads: CASSLVAGRAVETQYF. Here the CDR3 DNA reads TGTGCCAGCAGCTTAGTCGCCGGGAGGGCCGTTGAGACCCAGTACTTC.

This clone has only a few counts. The V and J genes are TRBV3-1 (or the pseudogene TRBV3-2) and TRBJ2-1; TRBD2 matches at 9 bases. Trimming removed 4 bases from V and 10 bases from J; junction bases left unmatched: 11. CDR3 length: 15 amino acids. Looked up from germline, CDR1 is LGHDT and CDR2 is YNNKEL (reference sequence). The CDR3 sequence is CASSRGLAFGAEQFF. CDR3 sequence (DNA): TGTGCCAGCAGCCGAGGACTAGCGTTTGGAGCCGAGCAGTTCTTC.

V gene TRBV5-8 combines with J gene TRBJ1-6, with TRBD1 matching 10 bases. The CDR3 sequence is 16 residues long. Germline V gives CDR1 SGHTS, CDR2 YDEGEE. The V segment lost 3 bases and the J segment 8 bases; nucleotides outside the gene matches: 8. The CDR3 is CASSSRTGTGDSPLHF. In DNA, the CDR3 is TGTGCCAGCAGCTCACGGACCGGGACAGGGGATTCACCCCTCCACTTT.